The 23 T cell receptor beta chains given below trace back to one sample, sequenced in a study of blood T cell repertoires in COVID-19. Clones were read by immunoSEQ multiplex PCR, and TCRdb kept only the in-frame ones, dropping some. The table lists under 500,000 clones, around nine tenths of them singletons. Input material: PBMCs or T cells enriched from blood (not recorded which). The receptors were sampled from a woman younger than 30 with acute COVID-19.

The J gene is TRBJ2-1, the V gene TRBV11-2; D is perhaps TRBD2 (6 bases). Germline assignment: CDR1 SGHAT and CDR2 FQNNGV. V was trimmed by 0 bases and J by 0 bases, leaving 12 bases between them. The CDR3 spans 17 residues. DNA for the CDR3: TGTGCCAGCAGCTTAGACCTAGGGCGGGGCTCCTACAATGAGCAGTTCTTC. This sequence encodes CASSLDLGRGSYNEQFF.

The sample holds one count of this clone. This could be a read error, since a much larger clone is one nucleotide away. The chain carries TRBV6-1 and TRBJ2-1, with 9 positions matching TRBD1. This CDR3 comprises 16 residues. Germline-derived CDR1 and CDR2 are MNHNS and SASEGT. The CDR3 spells CASCDPRQGVYNEQFF. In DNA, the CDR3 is TGTGCCAGCTGTGATCCACGACAGGGGGTATACAATGAGCAGTTCTTC.

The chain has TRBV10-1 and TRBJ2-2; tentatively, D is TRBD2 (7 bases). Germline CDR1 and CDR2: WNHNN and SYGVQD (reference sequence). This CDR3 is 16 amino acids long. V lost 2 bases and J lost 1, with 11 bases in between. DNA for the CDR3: TGCGCCAGCAGTGAGAGGAGGGGGGGGAACACCGGGGAGCTGTTTTTT. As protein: CASSERRGGNTGELFF.

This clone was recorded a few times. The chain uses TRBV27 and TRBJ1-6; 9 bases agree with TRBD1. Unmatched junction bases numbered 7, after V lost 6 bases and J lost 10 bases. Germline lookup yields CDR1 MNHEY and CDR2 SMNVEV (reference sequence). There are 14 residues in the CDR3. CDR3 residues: CASRPQGADSPLHF. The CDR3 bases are TGTGCCAGCAGACCACAGGGGGCTGACTCACCCCTCCACTTT.

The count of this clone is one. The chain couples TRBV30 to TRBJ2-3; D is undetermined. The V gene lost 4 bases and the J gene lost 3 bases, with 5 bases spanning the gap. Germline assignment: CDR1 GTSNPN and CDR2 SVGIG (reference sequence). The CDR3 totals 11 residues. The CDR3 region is CAWIPTDTQYF. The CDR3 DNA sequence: TGTGCCTGGATCCCAACAGATACGCAGTATTTT.

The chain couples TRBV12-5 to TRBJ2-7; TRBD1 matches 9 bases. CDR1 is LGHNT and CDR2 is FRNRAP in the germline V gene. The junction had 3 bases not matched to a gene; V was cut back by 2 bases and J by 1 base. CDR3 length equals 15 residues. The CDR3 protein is CASGLSGTGSYEQYF. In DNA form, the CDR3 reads TGTGCTAGTGGTTTGTCCGGGACAGGGTCCTACGAGCAGTACTTC. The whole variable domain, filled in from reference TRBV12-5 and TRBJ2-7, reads DARVTQTPRHKVTEMGQEVTMRCQPILGHNTVFWYRQTMMQGLELLAYFRNRAPLDDSGMPKDRFSAEMPDATLATLKIQPSEPRDSAVYFCASGLSGTGSYEQYFGPGTRLTVT.

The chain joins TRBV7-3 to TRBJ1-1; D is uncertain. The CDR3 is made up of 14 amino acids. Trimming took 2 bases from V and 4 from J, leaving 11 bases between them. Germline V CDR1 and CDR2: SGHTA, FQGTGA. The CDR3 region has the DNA TGTGCCAGCAGCTTACTACAAACGGGCACTGAAGCTTTCTTT. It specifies CASSLLQTGTEAFF.

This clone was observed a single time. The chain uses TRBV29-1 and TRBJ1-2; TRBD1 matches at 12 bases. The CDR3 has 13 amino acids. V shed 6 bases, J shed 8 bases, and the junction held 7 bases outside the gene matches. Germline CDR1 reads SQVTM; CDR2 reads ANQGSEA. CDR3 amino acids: CSVLRDRGRGYTF. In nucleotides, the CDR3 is TGCAGCGTCCTAAGGGACAGGGGGCGAGGCTACACCTTC.

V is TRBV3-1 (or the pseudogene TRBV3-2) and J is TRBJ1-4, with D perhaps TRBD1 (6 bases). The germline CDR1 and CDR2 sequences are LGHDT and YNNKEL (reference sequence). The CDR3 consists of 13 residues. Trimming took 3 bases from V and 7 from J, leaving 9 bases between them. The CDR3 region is CASSQGAFEKLFF. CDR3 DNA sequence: TGTGCCAGCAGCCAGGGGGCTTTTGAAAAACTGTTTTTT.

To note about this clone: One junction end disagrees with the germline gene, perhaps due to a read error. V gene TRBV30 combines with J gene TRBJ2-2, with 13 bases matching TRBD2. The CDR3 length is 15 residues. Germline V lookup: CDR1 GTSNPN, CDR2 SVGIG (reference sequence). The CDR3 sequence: CAWTSGGANTGELFF. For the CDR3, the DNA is TGTGCTTGGACTAGCGGGGGCGCGAACACCGGGGAGCTGTTTTTT.

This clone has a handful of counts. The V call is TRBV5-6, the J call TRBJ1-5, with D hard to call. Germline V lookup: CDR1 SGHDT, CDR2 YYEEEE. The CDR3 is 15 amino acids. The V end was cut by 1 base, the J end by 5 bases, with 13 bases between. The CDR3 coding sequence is TGTGCCAGCAGCTTGTCAGGCACATGGGATCAGCCCCAGCATTTT. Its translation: CASSLSGTWDQPQHF. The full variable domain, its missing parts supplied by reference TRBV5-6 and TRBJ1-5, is DAGVTQSPTHLIKTRGQQVTLRCSPKSGHDTVSWYQQALGQGPQFIFQYYEEEERQRGNFPDRFSGHQFPNYSSELNVNALLLGDSALYLCASSLSGTWDQPQHFGDGTRLSIL.

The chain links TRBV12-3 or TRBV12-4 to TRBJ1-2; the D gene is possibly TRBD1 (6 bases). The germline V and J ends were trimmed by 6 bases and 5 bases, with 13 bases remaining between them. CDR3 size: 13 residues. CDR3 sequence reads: CASRRQVGYGYTF. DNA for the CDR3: TGTGCCAGCAGAAGACAGGTCGGTTATGGCTACACCTTC.

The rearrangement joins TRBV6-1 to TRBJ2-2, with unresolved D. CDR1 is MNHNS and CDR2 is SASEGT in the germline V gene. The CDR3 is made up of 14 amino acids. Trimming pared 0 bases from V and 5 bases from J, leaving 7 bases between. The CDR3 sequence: CASSEAKETGELFF. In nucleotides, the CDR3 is TGTGCCAGCAGTGAAGCGAAAGAGACCGGGGAGCTGTTTTTT.

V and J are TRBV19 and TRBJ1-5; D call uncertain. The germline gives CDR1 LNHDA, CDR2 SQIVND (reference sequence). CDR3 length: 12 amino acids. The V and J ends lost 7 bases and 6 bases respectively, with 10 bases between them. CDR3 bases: TGTGCCAGTACCGTGGCAGGTCAGCCCCAGCATTTT. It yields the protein CASTVAGQPQHF.

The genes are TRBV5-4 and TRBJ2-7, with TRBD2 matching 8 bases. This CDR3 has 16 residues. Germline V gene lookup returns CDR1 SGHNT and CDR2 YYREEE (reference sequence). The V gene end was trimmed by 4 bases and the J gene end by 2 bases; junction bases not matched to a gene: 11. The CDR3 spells CASSPGVPGGPYEQYF. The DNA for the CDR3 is TGTGCCAGCAGCCCGGGGGTTCCGGGAGGGCCCTACGAGCAGTACTTC.

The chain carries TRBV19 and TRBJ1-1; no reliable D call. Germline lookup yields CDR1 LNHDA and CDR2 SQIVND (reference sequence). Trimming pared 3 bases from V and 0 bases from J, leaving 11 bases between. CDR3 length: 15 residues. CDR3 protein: CASSIGAQLNTEAFF. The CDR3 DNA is TGTGCCAGTAGTATTGGAGCACAACTGAACACTGAAGCTTTCTTT. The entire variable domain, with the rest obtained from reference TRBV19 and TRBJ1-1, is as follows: DGGITQSPKYLFRKEGQNVTLSCEQNLNHDAMYWYRQDPGQGLRLIYYSQIVNDFQKGDIAEGYSVSREKKESFPLTVTSAQKNPTAFYLCASSIGAQLNTEAFFGQGTRLTVV.

CDR3 amino acids: CASSPGDGNSPLHF. In DNA, the CDR3 is TGCGCCAGCAGCCCAGGGGACGGGAATTCACCCCTCCACTTT. The chain is built from TRBV5-1 and TRBJ1-6; D perhaps matches TRBD1 (6 bases). The V end was cut by 4 bases, the J end by 7 bases, with 12 bases between. Germline V lookup: CDR1 SGHRS, CDR2 YFSETQ. The CDR3 loop spans 14 amino acids.

CDR3 in amino acids: CASSRGTRGDTGELFF. Written as DNA, the CDR3 is TGTGCCAGCAGCAGAGGGACTAGAGGGGACACCGGGGAGCTGTTTTTT. The V and J genes are TRBV5-4 and TRBJ2-2; 8 nucleotides line up with TRBD2. Germline trimming cut 4 bases from V and 3 bases from J; bases unmatched to any gene: 8. The CDR3 has 16 amino acids. Germline CDR1 and CDR2: SGHNT and YYREEE (reference sequence).

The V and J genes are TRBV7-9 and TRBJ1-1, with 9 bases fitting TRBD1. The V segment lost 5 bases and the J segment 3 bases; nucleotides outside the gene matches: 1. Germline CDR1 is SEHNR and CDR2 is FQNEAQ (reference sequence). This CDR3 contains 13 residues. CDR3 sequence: CASSRTGDTEAFF. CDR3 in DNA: TGTGCCAGCAGCCGGACAGGGGACACTGAAGCTTTCTTT.

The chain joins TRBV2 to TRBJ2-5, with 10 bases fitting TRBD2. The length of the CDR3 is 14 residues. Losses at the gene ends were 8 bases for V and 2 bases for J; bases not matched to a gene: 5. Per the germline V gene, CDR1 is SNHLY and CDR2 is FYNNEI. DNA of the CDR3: TGTGCCAGCCAGACTAGCGGGTTTCAAGAGACCCAGTACTTC. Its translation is CASQTSGFQETQYF.

The chain's CDR3 is CARRGRGISTGELFF. The CDR3 DNA is TGTGCCAGAAGAGGCAGAGGGATTTCCACCGGGGAGCTGTTTTTT. The chain links TRBV5-3 to TRBJ2-2; D may be TRBD2 (5 bases). TRBV5-3 is an ORF, and what it does is uncertain. V lost 5 bases and J 4 bases, leaving 15 bases between the germline ends. This CDR3 is 15 amino acids long.

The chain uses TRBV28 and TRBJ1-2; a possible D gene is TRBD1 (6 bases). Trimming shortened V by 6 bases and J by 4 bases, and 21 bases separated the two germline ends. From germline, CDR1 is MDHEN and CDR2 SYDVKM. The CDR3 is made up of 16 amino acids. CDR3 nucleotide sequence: TGTGCCAGCAGCTCTCCAGAAGGGGGTGGCAGCTATGGCTACACCTTC. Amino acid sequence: CASSSPEGGGSYGYTF.

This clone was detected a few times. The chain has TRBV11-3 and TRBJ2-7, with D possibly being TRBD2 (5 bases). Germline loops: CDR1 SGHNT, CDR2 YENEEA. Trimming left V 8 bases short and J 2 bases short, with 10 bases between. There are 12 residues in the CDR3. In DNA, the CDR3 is TGTGCCAGCGGAGGTAGCACCTACGAGCAGTACTTC. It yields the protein CASGGSTYEQYF.